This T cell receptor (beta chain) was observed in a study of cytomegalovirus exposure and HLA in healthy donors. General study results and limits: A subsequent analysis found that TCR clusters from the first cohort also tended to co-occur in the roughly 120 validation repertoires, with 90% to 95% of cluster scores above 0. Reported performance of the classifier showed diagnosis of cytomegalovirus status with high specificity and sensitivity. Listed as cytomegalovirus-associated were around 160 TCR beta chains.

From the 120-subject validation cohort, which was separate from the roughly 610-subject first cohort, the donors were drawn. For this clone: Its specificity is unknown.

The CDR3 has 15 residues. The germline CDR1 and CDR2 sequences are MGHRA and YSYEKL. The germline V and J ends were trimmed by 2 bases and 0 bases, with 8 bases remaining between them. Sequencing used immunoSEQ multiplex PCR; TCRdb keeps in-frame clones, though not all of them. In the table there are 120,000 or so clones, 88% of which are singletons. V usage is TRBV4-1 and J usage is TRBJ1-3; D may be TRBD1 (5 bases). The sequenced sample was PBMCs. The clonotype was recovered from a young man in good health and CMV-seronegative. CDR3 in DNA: TGCGCCAGCAGCCAATCAGGGTCCTCTGGAAACACCATATATTTT. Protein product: CASSQSGSSGNTIYF.